This T cell receptor beta chain was found in a study of CD8+ T cells in alopecia areata. Whole-study findings and limits: Scalp data also include sequences from resident alphabeta T cells of normal skin. Elevated clonality characterized lesional scalp relative to normal scalp, particularly in alopecia totalis/universalis.

Isolated RNA was reverse transcribed into cDNA used as the sequencing template. TCRdb's table, derived via immunoSEQ multiplex PCR, lists solely in-frame clones and lacks some. Here the sample spans roughly 40,000 clones, 45% to 65% being singletons. CD4+ cells obtained from 4 or 5 patients were subjected to sorting into CD25+CD127- cells. Peripheral blood and lesional scalp punch biopsies came from alopecia areata patients. A remark on this clone: Its target is unknown.

This receptor was identified in a human donor with alopecia areata. Sequencing input: CD4+ Tregs sorted from blood.

The CDR3 here is CRVNRVGEQYF. In nucleotides, the CDR3 is TGCAGGGTAAACAGGGTGGGCGAGCAGTACTTC. The chain has TRBV20-1 and TRBJ2-7; TRBD1 might be the D (6 bases). This CDR3 has 11 residues. Germline loops: CDR1 DFQATT, CDR2 SNEGSKA (reference sequence).